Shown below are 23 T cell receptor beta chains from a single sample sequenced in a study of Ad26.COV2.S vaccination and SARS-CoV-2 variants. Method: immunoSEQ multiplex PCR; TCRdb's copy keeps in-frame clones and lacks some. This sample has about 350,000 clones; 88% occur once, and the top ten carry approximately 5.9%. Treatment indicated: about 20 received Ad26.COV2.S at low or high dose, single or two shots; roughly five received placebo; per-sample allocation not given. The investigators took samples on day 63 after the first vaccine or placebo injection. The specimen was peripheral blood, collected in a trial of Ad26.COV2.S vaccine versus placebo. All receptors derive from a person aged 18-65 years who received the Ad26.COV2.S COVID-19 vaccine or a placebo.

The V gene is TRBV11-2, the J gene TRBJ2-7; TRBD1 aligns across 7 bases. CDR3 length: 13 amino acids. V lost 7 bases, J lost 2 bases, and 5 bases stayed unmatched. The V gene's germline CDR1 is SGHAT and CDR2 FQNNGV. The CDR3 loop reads CASTRTGAYEQYF. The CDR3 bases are TGTGCCAGCACCCGGACAGGAGCCTACGAGCAGTACTTC.

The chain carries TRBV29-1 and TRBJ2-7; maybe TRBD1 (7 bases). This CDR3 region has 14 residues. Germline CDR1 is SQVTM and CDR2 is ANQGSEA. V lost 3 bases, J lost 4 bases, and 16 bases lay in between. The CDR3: CSVERGQGGYEQYF. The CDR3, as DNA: TGCAGCGTTGAGAGGGGGCAGGGAGGTTACGAGCAGTACTTC.

The CDR3 loop reads CASSLVGGNDEQFF. The CDR3 DNA reads as TGTGCCAGCAGCTTGGTCGGGGGGAACGATGAGCAGTTCTTC. The chain carries TRBV5-4 and TRBJ2-1; 7 bases agree with TRBD2. CDR1 SGHNT and CDR2 YYREEE come from the germline V gene (reference sequence). CDR3 length equals 14 residues. J was trimmed by 8 bases and V by 0 bases; bases with no gene match: 5.

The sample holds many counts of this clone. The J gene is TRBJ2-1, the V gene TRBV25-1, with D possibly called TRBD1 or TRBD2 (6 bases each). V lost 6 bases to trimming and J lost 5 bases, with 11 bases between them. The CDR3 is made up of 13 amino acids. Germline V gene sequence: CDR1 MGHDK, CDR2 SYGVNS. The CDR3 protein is CASRPGAHNEQFF. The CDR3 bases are TGTGCCAGCAGACCGGGGGCTCACAATGAGCAGTTCTTC.

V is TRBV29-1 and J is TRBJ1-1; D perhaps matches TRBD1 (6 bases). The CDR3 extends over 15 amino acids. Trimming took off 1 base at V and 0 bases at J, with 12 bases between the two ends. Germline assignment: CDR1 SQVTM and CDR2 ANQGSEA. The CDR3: CSVEGGGRVNTEAFF. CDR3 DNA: TGCAGCGTTGAAGGAGGGGGACGGGTGAACACTGAAGCTTTCTTT.

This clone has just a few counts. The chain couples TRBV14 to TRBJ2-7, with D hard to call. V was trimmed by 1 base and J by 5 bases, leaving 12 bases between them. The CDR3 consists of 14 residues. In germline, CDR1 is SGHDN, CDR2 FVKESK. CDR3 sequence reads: CASSQVRAFHEQYF. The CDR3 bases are TGTGCCAGCAGCCAAGTTCGGGCGTTTCACGAGCAGTACTTC.

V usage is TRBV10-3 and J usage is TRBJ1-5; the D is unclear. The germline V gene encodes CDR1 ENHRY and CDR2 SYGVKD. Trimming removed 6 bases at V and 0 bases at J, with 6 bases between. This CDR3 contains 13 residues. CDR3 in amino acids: CAISDISNQPQHF. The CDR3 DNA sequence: TGTGCCATCAGCGACATTAGCAATCAGCCCCAGCATTTT.

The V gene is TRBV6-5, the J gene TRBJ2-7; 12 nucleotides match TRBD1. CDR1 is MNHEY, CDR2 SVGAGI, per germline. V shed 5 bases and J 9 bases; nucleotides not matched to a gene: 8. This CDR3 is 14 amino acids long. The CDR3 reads CASSSRDRGLVQYF. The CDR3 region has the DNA TGTGCCAGCAGTAGCCGGGACAGGGGGCTCGTGCAGTACTTC.

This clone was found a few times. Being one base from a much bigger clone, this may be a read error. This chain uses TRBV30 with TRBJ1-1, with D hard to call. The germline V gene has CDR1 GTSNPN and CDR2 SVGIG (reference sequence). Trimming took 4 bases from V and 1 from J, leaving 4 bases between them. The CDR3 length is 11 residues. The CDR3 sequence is CAWNGNTEAFF. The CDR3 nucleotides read TGTGCCTGGAACGGGAACACTGAAGCTTTCTTT.

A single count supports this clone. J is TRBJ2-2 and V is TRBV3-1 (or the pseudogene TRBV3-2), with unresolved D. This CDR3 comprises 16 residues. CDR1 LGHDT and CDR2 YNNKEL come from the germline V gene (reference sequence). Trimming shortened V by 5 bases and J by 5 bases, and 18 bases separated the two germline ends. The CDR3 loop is CASSFGSGIGTGELFF. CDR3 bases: TGTGCCAGCAGCTTTGGGTCAGGCATAGGAACCGGGGAGCTGTTTTTT.

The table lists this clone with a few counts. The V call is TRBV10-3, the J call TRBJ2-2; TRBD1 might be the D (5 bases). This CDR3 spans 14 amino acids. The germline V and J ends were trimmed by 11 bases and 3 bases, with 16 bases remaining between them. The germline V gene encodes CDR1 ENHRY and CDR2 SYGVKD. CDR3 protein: CAVRVSRDTGELFF. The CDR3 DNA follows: TGTGCCGTCCGGGTGTCCAGGGACACCGGGGAGCTGTTTTTT.

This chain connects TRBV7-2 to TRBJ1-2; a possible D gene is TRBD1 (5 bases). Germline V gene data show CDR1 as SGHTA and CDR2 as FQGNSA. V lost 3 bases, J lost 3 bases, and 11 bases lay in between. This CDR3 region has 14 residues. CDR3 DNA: TGTGCCAGCAGCTTCTCAACAGGAGACTATGGCTACACCTTC. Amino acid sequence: CASSFSTGDYGYTF.

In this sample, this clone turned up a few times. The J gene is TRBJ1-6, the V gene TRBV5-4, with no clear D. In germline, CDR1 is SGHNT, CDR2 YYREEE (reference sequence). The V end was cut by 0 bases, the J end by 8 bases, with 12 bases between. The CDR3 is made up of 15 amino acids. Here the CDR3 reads CASSLAPEYYSPLHF. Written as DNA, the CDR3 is TGTGCCAGCAGCTTGGCCCCAGAGTACTATTCACCCCTCCACTTT.

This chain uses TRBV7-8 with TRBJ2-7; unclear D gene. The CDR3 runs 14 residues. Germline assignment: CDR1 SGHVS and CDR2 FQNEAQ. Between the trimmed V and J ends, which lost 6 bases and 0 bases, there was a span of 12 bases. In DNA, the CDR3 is TGTGCCAGCAGTCAGACGGAGAGCTCCTACGAGCAGTACTTC. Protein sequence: CASSQTESSYEQYF.

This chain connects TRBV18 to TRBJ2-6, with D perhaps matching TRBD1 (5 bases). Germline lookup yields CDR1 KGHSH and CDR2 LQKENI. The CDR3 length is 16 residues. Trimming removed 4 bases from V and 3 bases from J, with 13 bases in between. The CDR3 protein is CASSLTTAIGANVLTF. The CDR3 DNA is TGTGCCAGCTCACTTACGACAGCAATTGGGGCCAACGTCCTGACTTTC.

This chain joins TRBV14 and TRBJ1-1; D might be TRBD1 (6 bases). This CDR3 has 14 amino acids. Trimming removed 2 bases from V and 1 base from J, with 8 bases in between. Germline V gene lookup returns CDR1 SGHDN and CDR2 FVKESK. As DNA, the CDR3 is TGTGCCAGCAGCCAACCCAGGGGGAACACTGAAGCTTTCTTT. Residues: CASSQPRGNTEAFF.

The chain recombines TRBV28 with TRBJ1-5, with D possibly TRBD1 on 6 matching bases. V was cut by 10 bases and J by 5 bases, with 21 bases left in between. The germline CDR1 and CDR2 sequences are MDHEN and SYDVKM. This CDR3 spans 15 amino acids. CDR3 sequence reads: CATTPGTPFYQPQHF. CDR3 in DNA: TGTGCCACTACTCCCGGGACACCATTTTATCAGCCCCAGCATTTT.

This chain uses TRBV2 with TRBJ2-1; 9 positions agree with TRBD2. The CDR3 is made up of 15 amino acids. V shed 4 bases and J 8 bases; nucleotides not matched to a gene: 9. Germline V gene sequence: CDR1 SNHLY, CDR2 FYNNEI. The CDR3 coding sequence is TGTGCCAGCAGTGTCGTAGCGGGAGTAATGGATGAGCAGTTCTTC. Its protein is CASSVVAGVMDEQFF.

The CDR3 sequence: CASSYQAARTQYF. Written as DNA, the CDR3 is TGTGCCAGCAGTTACCAGGCCGCCAGGACCCAGTACTTC. The rearrangement links TRBV6-2 or TRBV6-3 to TRBJ2-5; D remains ambiguous. V lost 2 bases, J lost 7 bases, and 11 bases lay in between. Germline V CDR1 and CDR2: MNHEY, SVGEGT. The CDR3 length is 13 residues.

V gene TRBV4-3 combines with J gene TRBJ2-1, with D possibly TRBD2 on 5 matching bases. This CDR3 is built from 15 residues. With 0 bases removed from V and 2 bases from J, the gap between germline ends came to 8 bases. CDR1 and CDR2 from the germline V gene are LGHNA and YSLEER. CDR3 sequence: CASSQEGVPYNEQFF. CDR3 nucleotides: TGCGCCAGCAGCCAAGAGGGAGTCCCCTACAATGAGCAGTTCTTC.

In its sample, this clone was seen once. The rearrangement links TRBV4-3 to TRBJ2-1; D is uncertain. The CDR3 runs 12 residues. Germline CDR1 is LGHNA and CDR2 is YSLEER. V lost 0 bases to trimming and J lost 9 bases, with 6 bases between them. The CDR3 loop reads CASSQDLSEQFF. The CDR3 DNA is TGCGCCAGCAGCCAAGATTTGAGTGAGCAGTTCTTC.

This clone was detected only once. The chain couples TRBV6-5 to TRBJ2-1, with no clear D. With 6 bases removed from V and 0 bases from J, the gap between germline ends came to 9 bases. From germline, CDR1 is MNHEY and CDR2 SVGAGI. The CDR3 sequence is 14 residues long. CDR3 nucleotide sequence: TGTGCCAGCAGGCGCCCCAACTCCTACAATGAGCAGTTCTTC. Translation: CASRRPNSYNEQFF.

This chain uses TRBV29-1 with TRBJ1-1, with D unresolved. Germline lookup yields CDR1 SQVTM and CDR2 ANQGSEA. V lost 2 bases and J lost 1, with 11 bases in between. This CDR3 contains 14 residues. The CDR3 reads CSVESVIGNTEAFF. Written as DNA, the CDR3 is TGCAGCGTTGAATCGGTAATAGGGAACACTGAAGCTTTCTTT. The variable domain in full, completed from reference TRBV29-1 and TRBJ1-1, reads SAVISQKPSRDICQRGTSLTIQCQVDSQVTMMFWYRQQPGQSLTLIATANQGSEATYESGFVIDKFPISRPNLTFSTLTVSNMSPEDSSIYLCSVESVIGNTEAFFGQGTRLTVV.